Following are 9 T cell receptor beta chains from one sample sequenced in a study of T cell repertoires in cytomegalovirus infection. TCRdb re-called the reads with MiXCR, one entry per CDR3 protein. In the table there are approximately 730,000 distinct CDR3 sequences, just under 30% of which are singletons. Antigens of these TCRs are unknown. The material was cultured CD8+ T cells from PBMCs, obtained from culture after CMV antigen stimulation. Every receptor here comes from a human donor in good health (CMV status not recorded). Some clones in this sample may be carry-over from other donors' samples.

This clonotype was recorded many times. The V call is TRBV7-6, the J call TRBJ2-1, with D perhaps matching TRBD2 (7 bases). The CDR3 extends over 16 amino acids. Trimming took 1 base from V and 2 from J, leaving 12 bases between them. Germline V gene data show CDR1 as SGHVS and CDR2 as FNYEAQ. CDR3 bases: TGTGCCAGCAGCTTAGGTGGGGGGGGCGCCTACAATGAGCAGTTCTTC. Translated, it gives CASSLGGGGAYNEQFF.

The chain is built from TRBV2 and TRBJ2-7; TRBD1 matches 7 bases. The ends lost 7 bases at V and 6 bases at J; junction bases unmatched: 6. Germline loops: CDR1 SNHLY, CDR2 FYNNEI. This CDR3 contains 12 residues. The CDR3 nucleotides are TGTGCCAGCACTGGGGACAGACGCGAGCAGTACTTC. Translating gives CASTGDRREQYF.

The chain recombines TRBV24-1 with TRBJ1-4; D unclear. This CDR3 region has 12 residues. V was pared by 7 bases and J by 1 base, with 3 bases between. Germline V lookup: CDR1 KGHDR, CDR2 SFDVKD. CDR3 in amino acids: CATRGTNEKLFF. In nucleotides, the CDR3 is TGTGCCACCAGGGGAACTAATGAAAAACTGTTTTTT.

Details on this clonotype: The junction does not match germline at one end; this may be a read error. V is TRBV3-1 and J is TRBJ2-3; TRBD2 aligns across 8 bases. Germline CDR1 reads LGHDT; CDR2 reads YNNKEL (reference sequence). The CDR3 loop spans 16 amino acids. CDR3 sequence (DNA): TGTGTCAGCCGGTCACTAGCGGCCCCTAGCACAGATACGCAGTATTTT. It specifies CVSRSLAAPSTDTQYF.

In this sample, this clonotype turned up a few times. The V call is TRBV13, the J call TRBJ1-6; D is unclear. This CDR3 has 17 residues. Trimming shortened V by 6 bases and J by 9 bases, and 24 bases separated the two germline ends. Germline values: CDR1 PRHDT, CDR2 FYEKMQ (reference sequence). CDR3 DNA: TGTGCCAGCAGTCGTGAAGGGATCCTAAGAGAATTTTCACCCCTCCACTTT. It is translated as CASSREGILREFSPLHF.

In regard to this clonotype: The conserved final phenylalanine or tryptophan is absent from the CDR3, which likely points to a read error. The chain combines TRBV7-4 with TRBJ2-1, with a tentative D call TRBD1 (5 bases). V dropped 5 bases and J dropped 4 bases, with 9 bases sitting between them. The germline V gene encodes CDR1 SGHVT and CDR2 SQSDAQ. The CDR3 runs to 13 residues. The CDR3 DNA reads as TGTGCCAGCAGCCCAAGGGGATACAATGAGCAGTTCTCC. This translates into CASSPRGYNEQFS.

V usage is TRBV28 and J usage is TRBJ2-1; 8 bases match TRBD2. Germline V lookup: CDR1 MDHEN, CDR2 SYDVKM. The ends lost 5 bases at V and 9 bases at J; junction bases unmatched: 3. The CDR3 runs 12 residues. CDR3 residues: CASSESGGEQFF. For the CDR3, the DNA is TGTGCCAGCAGTGAAAGCGGGGGTGAGCAGTTCTTC.

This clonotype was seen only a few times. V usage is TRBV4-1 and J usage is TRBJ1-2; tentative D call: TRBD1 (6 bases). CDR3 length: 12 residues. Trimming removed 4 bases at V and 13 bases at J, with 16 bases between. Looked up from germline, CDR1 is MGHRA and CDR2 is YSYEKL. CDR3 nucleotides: TGCGCCAGCAGCCCCCCGGGACAACTAAGCACCTTC. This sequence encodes CASSPPGQLSTF.

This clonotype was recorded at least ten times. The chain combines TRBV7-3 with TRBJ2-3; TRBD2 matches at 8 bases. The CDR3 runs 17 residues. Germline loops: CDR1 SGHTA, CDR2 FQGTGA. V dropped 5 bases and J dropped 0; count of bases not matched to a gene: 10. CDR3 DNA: TGTGCCAGCAGCCAACTAGCGGAGCGCCCTAGCACAGATACGCAGTATTTT. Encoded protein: CASSQLAERPSTDTQYF.